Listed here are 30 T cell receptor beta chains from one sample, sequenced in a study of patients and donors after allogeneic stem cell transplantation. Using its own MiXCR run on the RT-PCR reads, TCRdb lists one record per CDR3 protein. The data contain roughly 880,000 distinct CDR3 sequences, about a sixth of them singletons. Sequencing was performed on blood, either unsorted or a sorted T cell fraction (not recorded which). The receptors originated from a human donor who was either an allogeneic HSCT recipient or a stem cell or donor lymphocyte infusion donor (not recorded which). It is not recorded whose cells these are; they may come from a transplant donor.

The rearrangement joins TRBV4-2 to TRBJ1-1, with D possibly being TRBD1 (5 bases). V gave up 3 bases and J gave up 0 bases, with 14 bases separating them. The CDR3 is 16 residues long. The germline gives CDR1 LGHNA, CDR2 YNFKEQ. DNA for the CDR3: TGTGCCAGCAGCCAGGGATTTGACAGACTGAACACTGAAGCTTTCTTT. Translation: CASSQGFDRLNTEAFF.

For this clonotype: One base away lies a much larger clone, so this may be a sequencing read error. CDR3 bases: TGCAGCGTGGGGAATAGCAATCAGCCCCAGCATTTT. This encodes CSVGNSNQPQHF. This chain links TRBV29-1 with TRBJ1-5, with D unclear. Germline-derived CDR1 and CDR2 are SQVTM and ANQGSEA. V was shortened by 6 bases and J by 0 bases, with 6 bases between the two germline ends. This CDR3 region has 12 residues.

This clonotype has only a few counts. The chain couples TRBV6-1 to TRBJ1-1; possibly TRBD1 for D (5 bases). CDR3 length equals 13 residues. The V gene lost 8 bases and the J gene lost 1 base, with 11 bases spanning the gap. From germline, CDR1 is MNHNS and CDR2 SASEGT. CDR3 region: CASGREANTEAFF. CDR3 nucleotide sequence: TGTGCCAGCGGCAGGGAGGCGAACACTGAAGCTTTCTTT.

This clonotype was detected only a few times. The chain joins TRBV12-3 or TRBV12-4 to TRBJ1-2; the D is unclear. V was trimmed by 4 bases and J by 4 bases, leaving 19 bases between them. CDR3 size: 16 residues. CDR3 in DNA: TGTGCCAGCAGTTCCGCGGTGGACGGAATAGGCTATGGCTACACCTTC. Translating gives CASSSAVDGIGYGYTF.

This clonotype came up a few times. CDR3 nucleotides: TGTGCCAGCAGCTCTAGCGGGTATAACACCGGGGAGCTGTTTTTT. Encoded protein: CASSSSGYNTGELFF. The V gene is TRBV4-2, the J gene TRBJ2-2; 8 bases agree with TRBD2. This CDR3 contains 15 residues. Unmatched junction bases numbered 4, after V lost 5 bases and J lost 2 bases. Germline CDR1 reads LGHNA; CDR2 reads YNFKEQ.

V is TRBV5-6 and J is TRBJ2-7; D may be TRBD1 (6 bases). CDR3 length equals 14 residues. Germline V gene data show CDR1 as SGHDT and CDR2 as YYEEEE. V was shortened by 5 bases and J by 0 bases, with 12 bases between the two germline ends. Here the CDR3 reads CASRDDRSSYEQYF. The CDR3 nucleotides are TGTGCCAGCAGAGACGACAGGAGCTCCTACGAGCAGTACTTC.

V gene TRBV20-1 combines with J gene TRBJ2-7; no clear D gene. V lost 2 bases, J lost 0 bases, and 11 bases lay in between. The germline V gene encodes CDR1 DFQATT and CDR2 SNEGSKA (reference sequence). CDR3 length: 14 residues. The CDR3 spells CSARMSGISYEQYF. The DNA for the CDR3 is TGCAGTGCTAGAATGTCAGGTATCTCCTACGAGCAGTACTTC.

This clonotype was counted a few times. CDR3 in DNA: TGCGCCAGCAGCTTGGAGACAAGACTGAACACTGAAGCTTTCTTT. Translation gives CASSLETRLNTEAFF. The gene calls are TRBV5-1 and TRBJ1-1; D is unresolved. The CDR3 consists of 15 residues. With 0 bases removed from V and 0 bases from J, the gap between germline ends came to 9 bases. Germline assignment: CDR1 SGHRS and CDR2 YFSETQ.

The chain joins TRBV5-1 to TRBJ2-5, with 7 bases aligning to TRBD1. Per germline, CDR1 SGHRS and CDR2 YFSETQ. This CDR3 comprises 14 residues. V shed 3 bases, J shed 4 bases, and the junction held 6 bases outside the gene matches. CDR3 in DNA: TGCGCCAGCAGCTGGACGCCAGGGGGAGAGACCCAGTACTTC. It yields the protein CASSWTPGGETQYF.

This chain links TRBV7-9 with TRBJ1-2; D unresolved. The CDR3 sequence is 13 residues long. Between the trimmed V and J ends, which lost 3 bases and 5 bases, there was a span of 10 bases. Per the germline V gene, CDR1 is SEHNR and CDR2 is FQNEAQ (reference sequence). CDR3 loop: CASSFQPQYGYTF. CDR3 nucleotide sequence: TGTGCCAGCAGCTTCCAACCACAGTATGGCTACACCTTC.

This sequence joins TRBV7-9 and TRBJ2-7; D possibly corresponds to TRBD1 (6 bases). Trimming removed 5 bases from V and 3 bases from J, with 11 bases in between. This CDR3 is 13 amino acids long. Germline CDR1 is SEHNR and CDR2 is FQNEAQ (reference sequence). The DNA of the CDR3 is TGTGCCAGCAGCCCTGGACAGTACTACGAGCAGTACTTC. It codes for CASSPGQYYEQYF.

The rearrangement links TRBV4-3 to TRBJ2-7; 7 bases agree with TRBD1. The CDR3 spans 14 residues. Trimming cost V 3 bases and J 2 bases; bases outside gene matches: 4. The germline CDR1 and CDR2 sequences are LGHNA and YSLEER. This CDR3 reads CASSQGQWAYEQYF. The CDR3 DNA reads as TGCGCCAGCAGCCAGGGACAGTGGGCCTACGAGCAGTACTTC.

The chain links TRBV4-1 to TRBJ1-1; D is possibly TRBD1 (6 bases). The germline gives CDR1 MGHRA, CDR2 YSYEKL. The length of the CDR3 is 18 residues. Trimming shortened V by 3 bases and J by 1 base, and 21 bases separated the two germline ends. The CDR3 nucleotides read TGCGCCAGCAGCCACCACAGAGGGGGGCGATCTAAGAACACTGAAGCTTTCTTT. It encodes CASSHHRGGRSKNTEAFF.

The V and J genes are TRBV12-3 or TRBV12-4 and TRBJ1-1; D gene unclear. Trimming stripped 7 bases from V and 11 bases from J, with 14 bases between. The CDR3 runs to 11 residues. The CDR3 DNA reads TGTGCCAGCACCGATCAAGGAATGGCTTTCTTT. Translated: CASTDQGMAFF.

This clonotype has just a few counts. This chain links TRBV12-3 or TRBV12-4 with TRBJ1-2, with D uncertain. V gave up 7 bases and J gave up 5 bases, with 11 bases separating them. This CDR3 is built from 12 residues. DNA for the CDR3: TGTGCCAGCACCATGACGGATTATGGCTACACCTTC. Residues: CASTMTDYGYTF.

DNA of the CDR3: TGTGCCATCAGTGAGTCACCGGGACAATCAGATACGCAGTATTTT. The encoded protein is CAISESPGQSDTQYF. The chain carries TRBV10-3 and TRBJ2-3, with D tentatively TRBD1 (6 bases). V lost 0 bases and J lost 4, with 11 bases in between. Germline V gives CDR1 ENHRY, CDR2 SYGVKD. The CDR3 spans 15 residues.

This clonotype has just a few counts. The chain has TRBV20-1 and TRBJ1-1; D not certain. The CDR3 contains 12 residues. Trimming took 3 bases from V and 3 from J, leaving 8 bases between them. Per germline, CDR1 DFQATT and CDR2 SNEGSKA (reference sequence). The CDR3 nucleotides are TGCAGTGCTAGTTCTAAATACACTGAAGCTTTCTTT. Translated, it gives CSASSKYTEAFF.

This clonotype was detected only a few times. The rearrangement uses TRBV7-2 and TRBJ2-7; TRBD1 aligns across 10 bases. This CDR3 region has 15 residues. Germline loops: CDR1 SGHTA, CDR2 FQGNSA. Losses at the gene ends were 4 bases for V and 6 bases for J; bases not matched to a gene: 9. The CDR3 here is CASSSRQGAKGEQYF. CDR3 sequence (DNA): TGTGCCAGCAGCTCTCGACAGGGGGCGAAAGGCGAGCAGTACTTC.

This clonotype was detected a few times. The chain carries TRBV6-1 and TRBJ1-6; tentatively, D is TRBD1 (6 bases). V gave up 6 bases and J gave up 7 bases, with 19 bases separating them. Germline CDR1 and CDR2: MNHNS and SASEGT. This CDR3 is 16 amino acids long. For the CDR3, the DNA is TGTGCCAGCAGGGACGGGGGCCGGACGGGGAATTCACCCCTCCACTTT. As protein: CASRDGGRTGNSPLHF.

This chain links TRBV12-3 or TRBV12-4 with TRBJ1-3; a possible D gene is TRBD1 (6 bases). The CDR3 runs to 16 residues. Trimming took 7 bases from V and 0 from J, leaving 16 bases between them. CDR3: CASNVRDIGSGNTIYF. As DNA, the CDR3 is TGTGCCAGCAACGTCCGGGACATCGGCTCTGGAAACACCATATATTTT.

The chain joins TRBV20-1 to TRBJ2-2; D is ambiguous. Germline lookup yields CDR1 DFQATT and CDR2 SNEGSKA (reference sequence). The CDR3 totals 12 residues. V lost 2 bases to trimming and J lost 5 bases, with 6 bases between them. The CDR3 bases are TGCAGTGCTAGACGGGTAACCGGGGAGCTGTTTTTT. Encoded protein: CSARRVTGELFF.

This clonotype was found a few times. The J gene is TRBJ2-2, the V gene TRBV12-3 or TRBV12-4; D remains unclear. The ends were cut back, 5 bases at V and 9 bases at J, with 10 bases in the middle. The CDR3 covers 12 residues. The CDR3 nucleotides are TGTGCCAGCAGTCCTGGCACGCGGGAGCTGTTTTTT. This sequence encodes CASSPGTRELFF.

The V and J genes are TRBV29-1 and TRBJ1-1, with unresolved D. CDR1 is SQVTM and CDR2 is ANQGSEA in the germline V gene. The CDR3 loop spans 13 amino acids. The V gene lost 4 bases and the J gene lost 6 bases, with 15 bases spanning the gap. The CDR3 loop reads CSVAGKPGPEAFF. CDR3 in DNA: TGCAGCGTTGCTGGGAAACCGGGCCCTGAAGCTTTCTTT.

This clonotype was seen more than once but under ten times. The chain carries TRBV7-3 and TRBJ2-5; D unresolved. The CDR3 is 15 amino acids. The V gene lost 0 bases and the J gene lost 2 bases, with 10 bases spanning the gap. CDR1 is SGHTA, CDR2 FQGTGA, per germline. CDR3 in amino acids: CASSLTGKEQETQYF. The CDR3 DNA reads TGTGCCAGCAGCTTAACGGGCAAAGAACAAGAGACCCAGTACTTC.

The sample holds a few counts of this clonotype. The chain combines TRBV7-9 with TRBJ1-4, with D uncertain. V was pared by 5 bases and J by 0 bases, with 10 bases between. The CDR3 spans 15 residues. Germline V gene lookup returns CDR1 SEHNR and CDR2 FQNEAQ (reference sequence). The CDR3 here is CASSRRIATNEKLFF. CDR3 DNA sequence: TGTGCCAGCAGCCGCCGAATTGCAACTAATGAAAAACTGTTTTTT.

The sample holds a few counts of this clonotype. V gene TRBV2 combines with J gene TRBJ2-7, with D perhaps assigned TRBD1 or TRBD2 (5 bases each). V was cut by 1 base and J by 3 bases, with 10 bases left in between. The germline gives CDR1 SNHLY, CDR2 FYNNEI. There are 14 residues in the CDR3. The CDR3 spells CASSEESGSYEQYF. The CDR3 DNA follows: TGTGCCAGCAGTGAAGAGTCAGGGAGCTACGAGCAGTACTTC.

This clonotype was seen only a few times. Here the CDR3 reads CSAKTGGGQPQHF. CDR3 nucleotide sequence: TGCAGTGCGAAGACAGGGGGAGGGCAGCCCCAGCATTTT. This chain connects TRBV20-1 to TRBJ1-5; 9 nucleotides align to TRBD1. J lost 7 bases, V lost 6 bases, and 7 bases had no gene match. Germline-derived CDR1 and CDR2 are DFQATT and SNEGSKA (reference sequence). The CDR3 contains 13 residues.

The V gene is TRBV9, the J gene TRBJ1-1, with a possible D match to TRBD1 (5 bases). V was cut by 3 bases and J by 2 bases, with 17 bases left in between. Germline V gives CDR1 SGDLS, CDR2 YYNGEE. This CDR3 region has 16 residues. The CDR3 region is CASSARDVGSNTEAFF. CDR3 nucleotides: TGTGCCAGCAGCGCGCGGGACGTCGGGAGTAACACTGAAGCTTTCTTT.

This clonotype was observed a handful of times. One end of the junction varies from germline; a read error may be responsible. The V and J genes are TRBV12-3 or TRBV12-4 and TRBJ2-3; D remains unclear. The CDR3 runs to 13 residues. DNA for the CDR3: TGTGCCAGCAGTTTCGGCAGCACAGATACGCGGTATTTT. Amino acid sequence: CASSFGSTDTRYF.

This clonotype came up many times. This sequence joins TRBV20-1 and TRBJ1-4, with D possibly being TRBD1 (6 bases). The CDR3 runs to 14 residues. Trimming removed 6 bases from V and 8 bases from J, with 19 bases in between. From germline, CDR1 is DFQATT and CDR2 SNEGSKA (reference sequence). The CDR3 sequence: CSAQIRDTTEKLFF. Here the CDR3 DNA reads TGCAGTGCCCAGATTCGGGACACCACCGAAAAACTGTTTTTT.